This T cell receptor (beta chain) was observed in a study of T cells in Graves' hyperthyroidism and ophthalmopathy. Findings of the study overall: Blood also held most thyroid clonotypes expanded beyond 0.001.

This clonotype was seen only a few times. Its target is unknown. The investigators amplified TCR beta CDR3 regions from RNA transcripts. TCR CDR3 underwent first-round RT-PCR with the HTBI primer set. Via MiXCR, TCRdb re-called the multiplex PCR reads, giving one row per CDR3 protein. The repertoire holds hundreds of thousands of distinct CDR3 sequences, with approximately 20% as singletons. Each diagnosis drew on symptoms, thyroxine, TRAb, thyroid ultrasound and orbital computed tomography findings. Fresh peripheral blood, approximately 9.7 ml, was the source of the PBMCs. Sequenced material: blood. The sequence was obtained from a man aged 35-49 years with Graves' ophthalmopathy.

The CDR3 DNA is TGTGCCAGCAGCCAAGCTCCAGGGTTCAATTCACCCCTCCACTTT. This encodes CASSQAPGFNSPLHF. The chain employs TRBV14 and TRBJ1-6, with a possible D match to TRBD1 (5 bases). CDR1 is SGHDN, CDR2 FVKESK, per germline. The CDR3 loop spans 15 amino acids. The V end lost 1 base, the J end lost 7 bases, and 11 bases lay between the germline ends.